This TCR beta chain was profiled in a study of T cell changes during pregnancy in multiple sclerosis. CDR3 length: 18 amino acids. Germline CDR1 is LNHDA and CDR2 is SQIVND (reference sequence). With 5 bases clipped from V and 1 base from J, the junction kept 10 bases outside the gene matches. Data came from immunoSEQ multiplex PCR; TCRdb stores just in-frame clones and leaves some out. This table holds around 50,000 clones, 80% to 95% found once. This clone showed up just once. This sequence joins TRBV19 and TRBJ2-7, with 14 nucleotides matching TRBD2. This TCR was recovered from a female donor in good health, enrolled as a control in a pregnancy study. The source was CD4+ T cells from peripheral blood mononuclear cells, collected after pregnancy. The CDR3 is CASSQTPGLAGVSYEQYF. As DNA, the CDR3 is TGTGCCAGTAGTCAAACTCCGGGACTAGCGGGGGTTTCCTACGAGCAGTACTTC.